The 30 T cell receptor beta chains reported below all come from one sample, sequenced in a study of spatial heterogeneity in lung cancer. Study observations and caveats: Tumor mutation counts were tracked by expanded intratumoral alpha and beta TCR counts.

The time point was: sample taken at primary tumor resection. Via MiXCR, TCRdb re-called the 5' RACE reads, giving one row per CDR3 protein. The sample includes 15,000 to 20,000 distinct CDR3 sequences, around 5% of them seen just once. Their antigens are not known. The sequenced sample was lung tumor tissue, obtained at surgery. These TCRs come from a female donor with early-stage non-small cell lung cancer.

Many counts were recorded for this clonotype. This rearrangement joins TRBV5-1 to TRBJ2-3; 9 nucleotides line up with TRBD2. This CDR3 has 15 residues. V shed 4 bases and J 6 bases; nucleotides not matched to a gene: 9. Germline V gene data show CDR1 as SGHRS and CDR2 as YFSETQ. The CDR3 is CASSGGISGSDTQYF. The DNA for the CDR3 is TGCGCCAGCAGCGGGGGGATTAGCGGGAGTGATACGCAGTATTTT.

This clonotype was counted at least ten times. J is TRBJ1-1 and V is TRBV7-6; 7 bases map to TRBD1. The CDR3 is 15 amino acids. V lost 5 bases to trimming and J lost 4 bases; unmatched junction nucleotides: 10. Germline assignment: CDR1 SGHVS and CDR2 FNYEAQ. The CDR3 reads CASSVGAGTVTEAFF. DNA for the CDR3: TGTGCCAGCAGCGTAGGAGCCGGGACAGTCACTGAAGCTTTCTTT. The full variable domain, rest sourced from reference TRBV7-6 and TRBJ1-1, is GAGVSQSPRYKVTKRGQDVALRCDPISGHVSLYWYRQALGQGPEFLTYFNYEAQQDKSGLPNDRFSAERPEGSISTLTIQRTEQRDSAMYRCASSVGAGTVTEAFFGQGTRLTVV.

This clonotype was detected many times. The rearrangement uses TRBV25-1 and TRBJ1-2; D remains unclear. V lost 0 bases and J 3 bases, leaving 5 bases between the germline ends. Germline V gene sequence: CDR1 MGHDK, CDR2 SYGVNS. The CDR3 consists of 13 residues. The CDR3 region has the DNA TGTGCCAGCAGTGAATATGGGCACTATGGCTACACCTTC. It yields the protein CASSEYGHYGYTF.

This clonotype appeared many times. This sequence joins TRBV29-1 and TRBJ1-1; D unclear. Trimming left V 1 base short and J 7 bases short, with 10 bases between. Germline lookup yields CDR1 SQVTM and CDR2 ANQGSEA. The CDR3 runs to 12 residues. The CDR3 DNA is TGCAGCGTTGAAGTGAGGGAGGGTGAAGCTTTCTTT. Translation: CSVEVREGEAFF.

This clonotype was recorded at least ten times. This chain joins TRBV20-1 and TRBJ2-2, with a possible D match to TRBD2 (6 bases). The germline gives CDR1 DFQATT, CDR2 SNEGSKA (reference sequence). The V end lost 1 base, the J end lost 4 bases, and 16 bases lay between the germline ends. This CDR3 is 16 amino acids long. The CDR3: CSARGSGRSSTGELFF. DNA of the CDR3: TGCAGTGCTAGAGGTAGCGGACGCTCCAGCACCGGGGAGCTGTTTTTT.

This clonotype was seen at least ten times. This sequence joins TRBV6-2 or TRBV6-3 and TRBJ2-7, with D possibly matching TRBD2 (5 bases). V was trimmed by 6 bases and J by 1 base, leaving 10 bases between them. The CDR3 has 13 amino acids. CDR1 and CDR2 (germline): MNHEY, SVGEGT. The CDR3 nucleotides read TGTGCCAGCAGCCCACTAGGATCCTACGAGCAGTACTTC. Translated, it gives CASSPLGSYEQYF.

There are a few counts of this clonotype. The CDR3 DNA follows: TGTGCCAGCAGTTACGGGGTCTCCTACAATGAGCAGTTCTTC. This codes for CASSYGVSYNEQFF. The chain links TRBV6-6 to TRBJ2-1; D ambiguous. The CDR3 extends over 14 amino acids. Germline V CDR1 and CDR2: MNHNY, SVGAGI (reference sequence). V dropped 2 bases and J dropped 0 bases, with 5 bases sitting between them.

This clonotype was seen repeatedly, ten times or more. The V and J genes are TRBV6-2 or TRBV6-3 and TRBJ1-5, with a tentative D call TRBD1 (6 bases). This CDR3 spans 16 amino acids. CDR1 and CDR2 from the germline V gene are MNHEY and SVGEGT. V was pared by 5 bases and J by 1 base, with 15 bases between. CDR3 nucleotide sequence: TGTGCCAGCAGTAGATCCGGACAGATAAGCAATCAGCCCCAGCATTTT. This gives the protein CASSRSGQISNQPQHF.

This clonotype was recorded many times. This chain uses TRBV6-5 with TRBJ1-1; D is unclear. Germline values: CDR1 MNHEY, CDR2 SVGAGI. Deletions cut 8 bases from V and 0 bases from J, with 13 bases between. The length of the CDR3 is 14 residues. The CDR3 DNA follows: TGTGCCAGCGTCTCACCGAACATGAACACTGAAGCTTTCTTT. This sequence encodes CASVSPNMNTEAFF.

This clonotype was seen many times. The rearrangement links TRBV5-1 to TRBJ1-2; 8 bases agree with TRBD1. The V segment lost 3 bases and the J segment 7 bases; nucleotides outside the gene matches: 14. The CDR3 is made up of 16 amino acids. Germline CDR1 and CDR2: SGHRS and YFSETQ. This CDR3 reads CASSSTPGQTGGGYTF. CDR3 nucleotides: TGCGCCAGCAGCTCTACCCCGGGACAAACAGGGGGTGGCTACACCTTC.

This clonotype was seen many times. V and J are TRBV5-8 and TRBJ2-3; D is unclear. Germline V gene lookup returns CDR1 SGHTS and CDR2 YDEGEE. Trimming pared 2 bases from V and 4 bases from J, leaving 8 bases between. The CDR3 runs to 13 residues. The CDR3, as DNA: TGTGCCAGCAGCTTCCAGGTGGCAGATACGCAGTATTTT. Its translation: CASSFQVADTQYF.

This clonotype occurred many times. The genes are TRBV10-1 and TRBJ1-6; D not resolved. The germline gives CDR1 WNHNN, CDR2 SYGVQD (reference sequence). V was pared by 5 bases and J by 8 bases, with 10 bases between. CDR3 size: 13 residues. The CDR3 sequence is CASSKGRDSPLHF. Here the CDR3 DNA reads TGCGCCAGCAGTAAGGGAAGGGATTCACCCCTCCACTTT.

This clonotype was seen ten or more times. J is TRBJ2-5 and V is TRBV6-5; 8 bases are shared with TRBD1. V was pared by 4 bases and J by 5 bases, with 6 bases of the junction left unmatched. Per the germline V gene, CDR1 is MNHEY and CDR2 is SVGAGI. The CDR3 sequence is 14 residues long. The CDR3: CASSSTDRAETQYF. DNA of the CDR3: TGTGCCAGCAGTTCAACGGACAGGGCGGAGACCCAGTACTTC.

The table lists this clonotype with a few counts. The chain joins TRBV27 to TRBJ2-7; D perhaps matches TRBD1 (5 bases). The CDR3 consists of 13 residues. CDR1 is MNHEY and CDR2 is SMNVEV in the germline V gene (reference sequence). Trimming took 3 bases from V and 5 from J, leaving 11 bases between them. Here the CDR3 reads CASSFSRVNEQYF. CDR3 nucleotide sequence: TGTGCCAGCAGTTTCTCCAGGGTCAACGAGCAGTACTTC.

Ten or more counts support this clonotype. This chain connects TRBV5-5 to TRBJ1-1, with D possibly being TRBD1 (6 bases). Trimming took off 2 bases at V and 2 bases at J, with 10 bases between the two ends. The length of the CDR3 is 14 residues. Germline CDR1 is SGHKS and CDR2 is YYEKEE (reference sequence). As DNA, the CDR3 is TGTGCCAGCAGCTTAGGGGGAGGTAACACTGAAGCTTTCTTT. Translated, it gives CASSLGGGNTEAFF.

This clonotype was observed a handful of times. The chain has TRBV5-1 and TRBJ1-3; D is unclear. The length of the CDR3 is 15 residues. Germline assignment: CDR1 SGHRS and CDR2 YFSETQ. Trimming shortened V by 0 bases and J by 0 bases, and 7 bases separated the two germline ends. The CDR3 bases are TGCGCCAGCAGCTTGGGACACGTCTCTGGAAACACCATATATTTT. Protein sequence: CASSLGHVSGNTIYF.

This clonotype was picked up many times. For the CDR3, the DNA is TGTGCCAGCAGCCTGTCTGGCATTCAGTACTTC. This translates into CASSLSGIQYF. V and J are TRBV3-1 and TRBJ2-4, with D uncertain. The germline V and J ends were trimmed by 4 bases and 9 bases, with 7 bases remaining between them. Per germline, CDR1 LGHDT and CDR2 YNNKEL (reference sequence). The CDR3 has 11 residues.

This clonotype is medium-sized within its sample. The rearrangement joins TRBV3-1 to TRBJ2-1; 7 bases line up with TRBD2. The CDR3 consists of 15 residues. J was trimmed by 6 bases and V by 1 base; bases with no gene match: 6. Per germline, CDR1 LGHDT and CDR2 YNNKEL (reference sequence). CDR3 in DNA: TGTGCCAGCAGCCAAGTCGGCGGGAGTTCCAATGAGCAGTTCTTC. Protein sequence: CASSQVGGSSNEQFF.

This clonotype was seen many times. For the CDR3, the DNA is TGTGCCAGCGGGACAGGCCCCTCCGAGCAGTACTTC. It translates to CASGTGPSEQYF. The V gene is TRBV28, the J gene TRBJ2-7, with 8 bases identical to TRBD1. Germline lookup yields CDR1 MDHEN and CDR2 SYDVKM. The CDR3 runs to 12 residues. V dropped 8 bases and J dropped 6; count of bases not matched to a gene: 6. Full variable domain (missing parts from reference TRBV28 and TRBJ2-7): DVKVTQSSRYLVKRTGEKVFLECVQDMDHENMFWYRQDPGLGLRLIYFSYDVKMKEKGDIPEGYSVSREKKERFSLILESASTNQTSMYLCASGTGPSEQYFGPGTRLTVT.

This clonotype was recorded many times. The V gene is TRBV10-3, the J gene TRBJ2-1; 11 positions agree with TRBD2. CDR1 is ENHRY, CDR2 SYGVKD, per germline. This CDR3 has 14 residues. Trimming took 6 bases from V and 5 from J; bases not matched to a gene: 3. The CDR3 sequence: CAIRASGGNNEQFF. CDR3 DNA: TGTGCCATCAGGGCTAGCGGGGGGAACAATGAGCAGTTCTTC.

In this sample, this clonotype turned up many times. J is TRBJ2-5 and V is TRBV6-1; 12 bases agree with TRBD2. The trim removed 2 bases at V and 6 bases at J, leaving 10 bases unmatched. From germline, CDR1 is MNHNS and CDR2 SASEGT. The CDR3 runs to 17 residues. For the CDR3, the DNA is TGTGCCAGCAGTGAATTTCCTAGCGGGAGGGCCCGTAAGACCCAGTACTTC. Translated, it gives CASSEFPSGRARKTQYF.

By share, this clonotype ranks as medium-sized. The rearrangement joins TRBV7-2 to TRBJ2-3; D remains ambiguous. The CDR3 runs 14 residues. Trimming cost V 3 bases and J 0 bases, with 7 bases left between them. Germline V CDR1 and CDR2: SGHTA, FQGNSA. As DNA, the CDR3 is TGTGCCAGCAGCTTCTACTCTAGCACAGATACGCAGTATTTT. Amino acid sequence: CASSFYSSTDTQYF. The entire variable domain, with the rest obtained from reference TRBV7-2 and TRBJ2-3, is as follows: GAGVSQSPSNKVTEKGKDVELRCDPISGHTALYWYRQSLGQGLEFLIYFQGNSAPDKSGLPSDRFSAERTGGSVSTLTIQRTQQEDSAVYLCASSFYSSTDTQYFGPGTRLTVL.

This clonotype came up many times. The chain recombines TRBV5-1 with TRBJ2-3; 8 bases are shared with TRBD1. Trimming cost V 2 bases and J 2 bases; bases outside gene matches: 4. The CDR3 is made up of 15 amino acids. Germline V CDR1 and CDR2: SGHRS, YFSETQ. The CDR3 DNA reads TGCGCCAGCAGCTTCGGACAGGGCTTCACAGATACGCAGTATTTT. Translating it yields CASSFGQGFTDTQYF.

This clonotype was seen many times. The chain combines TRBV20-1 with TRBJ2-5, with D perhaps being TRBD1 or TRBD2 (5 bases each). Germline V gives CDR1 DFQATT, CDR2 SNEGSKA (reference sequence). CDR3 length: 11 residues. Trimming took 6 bases from V and 7 from J, leaving 12 bases between them. In DNA form, the CDR3 reads TGCAGTGCGGGGACGCAGCGGACCCAGTACTTC. Translating it yields CSAGTQRTQYF.

This clonotype has a count of ten or more. The gene calls are TRBV6-1 and TRBJ2-7; D is possibly TRBD1 or TRBD2 (6 bases each). The CDR3 sequence is 16 residues long. The germline V and J ends were trimmed by 0 bases and 0 bases, with 12 bases remaining between them. Germline lookup yields CDR1 MNHNS and CDR2 SASEGT. CDR3 in amino acids: CASSEAPEGGSYEQYF. The CDR3 nucleotides are TGTGCCAGCAGTGAAGCGCCGGAGGGGGGCTCCTACGAGCAGTACTTC.

This clonotype was seen only a few times. V and J are TRBV4-1 and TRBJ2-7; 15 bases are a match to TRBD2. Germline loops: CDR1 MGHRA, CDR2 YSYEKL. The J segment lost 3 bases and the V segment lost 4 bases, leaving 7 bases of the junction unmatched. CDR3 length equals 17 residues. The CDR3 region has the DNA TGCGCCAGCAGCCGCGGACTAGCGGGAGGGAGAGACTACGAGCAGTACTTC. It encodes CASSRGLAGGRDYEQYF.

There are many counts of this clonotype. The chain joins TRBV5-1 to TRBJ2-5, with D tentatively TRBD2 (5 bases). Trimming took 0 bases from V and 4 from J, leaving 16 bases between them. The germline V gene has CDR1 SGHRS and CDR2 YFSETQ. The CDR3 sequence is 16 residues long. The CDR3 bases are TGCGCCAGCAGCTTGGGGCGGCTAGCAAGTCGAGAGACCCAGTACTTC. This gives the protein CASSLGRLASRETQYF. The whole variable domain, remainder taken from reference TRBV5-1 and TRBJ2-5, is KAGVTQTPRYLIKTRGQQVTLSCSPISGHRSVSWYQQTPGQGLQFLFEYFSETQRNKGNFPGRFSGRQFSNSRSEMNVSTLELGDSALYLCASSLGRLASRETQYFGPGTRLLVL.

Notes on this clonotype: Mismatch with germline at one junction end may stem from a read error. CDR3 nucleotide sequence: TGTGCCAGCAGTGAAGCGCTGGGGGGGCAAAGGGGCTTC. This gives the protein CASSEALGGQRGF. The V and J genes are TRBV2 and TRBJ2-4; maybe TRBD2 (7 bases). This CDR3 has 13 amino acids. CDR1 is SNHLY and CDR2 is FYNNEI in the germline V gene.

This rearrangement joins TRBV5-8 to TRBJ2-3; D unclear. CDR1 is SGHTS, CDR2 YDEGEE, per germline. This CDR3 contains 14 residues. Trimming removed 0 bases at V and 9 bases at J, with 14 bases between. The CDR3 protein is CASSLANGWGTQYF. The CDR3 DNA reads TGTGCCAGCAGCTTGGCCAACGGGTGGGGAACGCAGTATTTT.

At least ten counts were recorded for this clonotype. The V call is TRBV6-1, the J call TRBJ1-6; D is possibly TRBD1 (6 bases). Trimming cost V 4 bases and J 10 bases, with 17 bases left between them. The CDR3 consists of 15 residues. The germline V gene encodes CDR1 MNHNS and CDR2 SASEGT. The CDR3 nucleotides read TGTGCCAGCAGTGGCGGGGGCCTCGGGGCGTCACCCCTCCACTTT. Translation: CASSGGGLGASPLHF.